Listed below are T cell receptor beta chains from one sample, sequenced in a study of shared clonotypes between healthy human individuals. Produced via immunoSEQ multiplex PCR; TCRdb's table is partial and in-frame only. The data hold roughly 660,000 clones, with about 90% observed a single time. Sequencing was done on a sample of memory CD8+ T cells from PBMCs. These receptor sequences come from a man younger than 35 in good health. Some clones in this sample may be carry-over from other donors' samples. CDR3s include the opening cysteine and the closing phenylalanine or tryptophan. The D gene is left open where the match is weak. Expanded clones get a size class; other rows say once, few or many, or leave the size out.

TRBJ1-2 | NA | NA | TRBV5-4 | TGTGCCAGCAGCCCTCTGGGCGGCTATGGCTACACCTTC | CASSPLGGYGYTF
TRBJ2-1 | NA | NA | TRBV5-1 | TGCGCCAGCAGACGTGAGTCGAGGTGGAATGAGCAGTTCTTC | CASRRESRWNEQFF
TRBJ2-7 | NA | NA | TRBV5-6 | TGTGCCAGCAGCTTGGGGGCAGACTACGAGCAGTACTTC | CASSLGADYEQYF
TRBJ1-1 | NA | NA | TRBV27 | TGTGCCAGCTTAAAGGGGGGCTGGGCCACTGAAGCTTTCTTT | CASLKGGWATEAFF
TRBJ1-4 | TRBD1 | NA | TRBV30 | TGTGCCTGGAATCGACCCAGGGGGGAAAAACTGTTTTTT | CAWNRPRGEKLFF
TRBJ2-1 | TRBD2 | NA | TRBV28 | TGTGCCAGCAGCTACGACCAGGGACTAGCGGTGGAAGATGAGCAGTTCTTC | CASSYDQGLAVEDEQFF
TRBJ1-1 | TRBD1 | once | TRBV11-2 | TGTGCCAGCAGCACTCCCGGGACAGTTCTCATGAACACTGAAGCTTTCTTT | CASSTPGTVLMNTEAFF
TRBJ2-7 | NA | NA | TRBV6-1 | TGTGCCAGCAGACTATTACCAGGGGGGGCGCGTGAGCAGTACTTC | CASRLLPGGAREQYF
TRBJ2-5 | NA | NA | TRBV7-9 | TGTGCCAGCAGCCCTGGGGGGGCGCGGGAGACCCAGTACTTC | CASSPGGARETQYF
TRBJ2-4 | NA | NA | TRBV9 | TGTGCCAGCAGCAGCTTTGGCAAAAACATTCAGTACTTC | CASSSFGKNIQYF
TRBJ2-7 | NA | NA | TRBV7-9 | TGTGCCAGCAGCTTAGGGGATTCCGAGCAGTACTTC | CASSLGDSEQYF
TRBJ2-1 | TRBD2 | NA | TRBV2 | TGTGCCAGCAGTGAAAGCAAGACGGGACTAGCGGGAGGTGATGAGCAGTTCTTC | CASSESKTGLAGGDEQFF
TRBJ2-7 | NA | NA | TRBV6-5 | TGTGCCAGCAGCCCCTGGACTTCTCAGTACTTC | CASSPWTSQYF
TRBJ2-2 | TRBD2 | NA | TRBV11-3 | TGTGCCAGCAGCTTAGGGCTAGCGGGCCCGGCGGGGACCGGGGAGCTGTTTTTT | CASSLGLAGPAGTGELFF
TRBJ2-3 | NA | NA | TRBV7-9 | TGTGCCAGCAGCTCCCCCCCTGCAGCCTCCTCGACAGATACGCAGTATTTT | CASSSPPAASSTDTQYF
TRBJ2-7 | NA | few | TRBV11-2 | TGTGCCAGCAGCTTAGCCGAGCAGTACTTC | CASSLAEQYF
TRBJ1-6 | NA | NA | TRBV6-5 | TGTGCCAGCAGGGTTGACTATAATTCACCCCTCCACTTT | CASRVDYNSPLHF
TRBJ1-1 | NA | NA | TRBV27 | TGTGCCAGCAGTTTAAGGTTCGGGGGGGGCCCTGAAGCTTTCTTT | CASSLRFGGGPEAFF
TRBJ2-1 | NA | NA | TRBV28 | TGTGCCAGCAACACCCGGGGGAATGAGCAGTTCTTC | CASNTRGNEQFF
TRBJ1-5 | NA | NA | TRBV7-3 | TGTGCCAGCAGCTTAACGGGATTTAGCAATCAGCCCCAGCATTTT | CASSLTGFSNQPQHF
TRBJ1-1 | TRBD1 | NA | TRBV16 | TGTGCCAGCAGCCCTGGACAGGGGACTTTGAACACTGAAGCTTTCTTT | CASSPGQGTLNTEAFF
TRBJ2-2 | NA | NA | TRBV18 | TGTGCCAGCTCACCACCCCCTAGCGCGGGGACCGGGGAGCTGTTTTTT | CASSPPPSAGTGELFF
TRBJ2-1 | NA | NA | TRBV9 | TGTGCCAGCAGCCCTAGCCGGGGGGCTAATGAGCAGTTCTTC | CASSPSRGANEQFF
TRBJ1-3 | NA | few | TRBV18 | TGTGCCAGCTCACCTACTACGGGGCATAGCTCTGGAAACACCATATATTTT | CASSPTTGHSSGNTIYF
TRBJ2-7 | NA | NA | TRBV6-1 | TGTGCCAGCAGTGAAGGTCTAGGATCTCCCTACGAGCAGTACTTC | CASSEGLGSPYEQYF
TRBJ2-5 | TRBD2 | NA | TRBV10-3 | TGTGCCATCAGTGATGGGATAGCGGGAGGGAGGGAGACCCAGTACTTC | CAISDGIAGGRETQYF
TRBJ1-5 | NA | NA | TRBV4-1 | TGCGCCAGCAGAGGAGAGTATAGCAATCAGCCCCAGCATTTT | CASRGEYSNQPQHF
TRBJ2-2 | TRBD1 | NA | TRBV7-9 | TGTGCCAGCAGCCTTCCAGGGGACAGACTTAACACCGGGGAGCTGTTTTTT | CASSLPGDRLNTGELFF
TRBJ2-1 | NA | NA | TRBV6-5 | TGTGCCAGCAGTTACTCAAAGAGATATGAGCAGTTCTTC | CASSYSKRYEQFF
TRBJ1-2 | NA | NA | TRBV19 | TGTGCCAGTACCGAGGCGGCGGGTATAGTAGATGGCTACACCTTC | CASTEAAGIVDGYTF
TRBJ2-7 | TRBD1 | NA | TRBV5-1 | TGCGCCAGCAGCTTGGCTCAGGGGGCCTACGAGCAGTACTTC | CASSLAQGAYEQYF
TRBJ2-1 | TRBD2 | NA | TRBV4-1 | TGCGCCAGCAGCCACCCGGCGGGGGGGTACAATGAGCAGTTCTTC | CASSHPAGGYNEQFF
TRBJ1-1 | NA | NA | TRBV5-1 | TGCGCCAGCAGCCGGGGCCACACTGAAGCTTTCTTT | CASSRGHTEAFF
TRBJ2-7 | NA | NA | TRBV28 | TGTGCCAGCAGCCCCGGACTGGACCTCTACGAGCAGTACTTC | CASSPGLDLYEQYF
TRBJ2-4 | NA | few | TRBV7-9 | TGTGCCAGCAGCTACAAACTTGGGTTGGGCAAAAACATTCAGTACTTC | CASSYKLGLGKNIQYF
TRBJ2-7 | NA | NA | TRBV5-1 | TGCGCCAGCAGCCCTGGGTACGAGCAGTACTTC | CASSPGYEQYF
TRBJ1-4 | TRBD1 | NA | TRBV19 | TGTGCCAGTAGTATGGGACAGACTGGTGAAAAACTGTTTTTT | CASSMGQTGEKLFF
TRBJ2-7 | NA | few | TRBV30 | TGTGCCTGGAGTAGAAGGTCCCCGCTGGAGCAGTACTTC | CAWSRRSPLEQYF
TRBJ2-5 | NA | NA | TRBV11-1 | TGTGCCAGCAGCTTATTTAGGGGAGCAGAGACCCAGTACTTC | CASSLFRGAETQYF
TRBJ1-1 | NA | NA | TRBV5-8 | TGTGCCAGCAGCTCAAAGTTCGGAGGGTGGAGGGGAAACACTGAAGCTTTCTTT | CASSSKFGGWRGNTEAFF
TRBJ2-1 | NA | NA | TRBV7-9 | TGTGCCAGCAGCTTAAAGGCGGGTGGCCTTGTTGAGCAGTTCTTC | CASSLKAGGLVEQFF